This T cell receptor (beta chain) was retrieved from a study of identical twins. Study-wide results and limits: Cord blood beta clonotypes present at high abundance carried fewer insertions; no such pattern appeared in memory repertoires.

Via MiXCR, TCRdb re-called the 5' RACE reads, giving one row per CDR3 protein. Among 1,800,000 or so distinct CDR3 sequences listed, about 30% were seen once. Germline V gene lookup returns CDR1 LGHNA and CDR2 YNFKEQ. The CDR3 spans 16 residues. Trimming took 8 bases from V and 3 from J; bases not matched to a gene: 9. As for this clonotype: What it binds is not known. A much larger clone sits a single nucleotide away, making a read error possible.

This TCR was sampled from a newborn girl in good health. The V call is TRBV4-2, the J call TRBJ2-3; 12 bases map to TRBD2. The specimen sequenced was cord blood. CDR3 in amino acids: CASAWTSGMGTDTQYF. As DNA, the CDR3 is TGTGCCAGCGCTTGGACTAGCGGGATGGGAACAGATACGCAGTATTTT.